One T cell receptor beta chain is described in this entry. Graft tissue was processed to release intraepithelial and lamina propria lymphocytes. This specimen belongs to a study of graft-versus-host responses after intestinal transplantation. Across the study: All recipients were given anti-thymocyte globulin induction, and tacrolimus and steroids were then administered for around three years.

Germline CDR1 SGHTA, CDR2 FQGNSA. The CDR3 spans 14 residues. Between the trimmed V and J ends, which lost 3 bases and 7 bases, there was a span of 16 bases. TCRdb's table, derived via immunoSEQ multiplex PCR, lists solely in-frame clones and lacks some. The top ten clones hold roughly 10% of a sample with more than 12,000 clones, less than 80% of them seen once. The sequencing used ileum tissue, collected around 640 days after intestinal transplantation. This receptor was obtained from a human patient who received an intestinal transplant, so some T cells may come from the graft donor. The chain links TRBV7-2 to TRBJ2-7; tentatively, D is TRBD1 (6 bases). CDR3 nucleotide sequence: TGTGCCAGCAGCTTCTCAGGGGATCTCGGAGAGCAGTACTTC. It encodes CASSFSGDLGEQYF.